A selection of T cell receptor beta chains follows, all from one sample in a study of shared clonotypes between healthy human individuals. Generated by immunoSEQ multiplex PCR, the TCRdb table keeps only in-frame clones and is missing some. The table records about 980,000 clones, 76% of them present only once. Sequenced input: memory CD4+ T cells sorted from blood. The receptors stem from a man aged 18 to 29 in good health. The CDR3 runs from the conserved cysteine through the conserved F or W.

TRBJ2-7	TRBV19	CASSNTSYYEQYF
TRBJ2-1	TRBV11-2	CASSLAHGPFNEQFF
TRBJ1-3	TRBV9	CASSGFIGNTIYF
TRBJ2-2	TRBV30	CARDRVNTGELFF
TRBJ1-6	TRBV25-1	CASSEFWTDRSPLHF
TRBJ2-5	TRBV5-1	CASSLRLAEYQETQYF
TRBJ1-1	TRBV6-1	CASAGTLNTEAFF
TRBJ1-5	TRBV5-5	CASSSGQGAYQPQHF
TRBJ2-7	TRBV6-1	CASSVGTGGTYEQYF
TRBJ1-6	TRBV30	CAWGPQGSPLHF
TRBJ2-3	TRBV10-3	CAISERIATDTQYF
TRBJ2-2	TRBV4-1	CASSQSGQGGTGELFF
TRBJ1-2	TRBV7-9	CASSTSREYYGYTF
TRBJ2-7	TRBV18	CASSRIDRGYEQYF
TRBJ2-2	TRBV5-4	CASSFVGTQGGELFF
TRBJ1-2	TRBV6-5	CASSYGGGGYGYTF
TRBJ1-4	TRBV18	CASSPQTGQLNEKLFF
TRBJ2-1	TRBV6-6	CASRDRGDNEQFF
TRBJ2-2	TRBV28	CASTSPRTVANTGELFF
TRBJ1-2	TRBV5-1	CASSQLGRAEYGYTF
TRBJ2-2	TRBV6-5	CASSNEWGSGELFF
TRBJ2-7	TRBV28	CASRGSYEQYF
TRBJ2-1	TRBV29-1	CSVVLLVNNEQFF
TRBJ1-1	TRBV11-2	CASSLGENTEAFF
TRBJ2-7	TRBV9	CASSVGTSGGVYEQYF
TRBJ2-4	TRBV18	CASSPTNLAKNIQYF
TRBJ1-6	TRBV28	CASLGRQGYNSPLHF
TRBJ2-5	TRBV5-1	CASSPGLAGGQETQYF
TRBJ1-1	TRBV18	CASSPLQGRGTEAFF
TRBJ2-7	TRBV7-2	CASSLKGPEQYF
TRBJ2-2	TRBV10-3	CAISDGTPNTGELFF
TRBJ2-7	TRBV5-1	CASSQTTGGFHF
TRBJ2-3	TRBV10-3	CAISGQGTDTQYF
TRBJ1-6	TRBV5-1	CASSLDGESPLHF
TRBJ2-6	TRBV15	CATSRGGAGANVLTF
TRBJ1-1	TRBV6-5	CASSYKGRIRNTEAFF
TRBJ2-3	TRBV10-3	CAITPTGDTDTQYF
TRBJ1-5	TRBV6-1	CASSEVKTVNQPQHF
TRBJ2-2	TRBV27	CASRSAGHGGELFF
TRBJ1-4	TRBV30	CAWSVRDRGVNEKLFF
TRBJ1-4	TRBV5-4	CASSLRVGGNEKLFF